Sequencing of this T cell receptor (beta chain) was carried out in a study of early T cells in non-severe SARS-CoV-2 infection. About the research overall: Sequenced bulk RNA came from whole blood that was unsorted, and chains were unpaired.

Germline CDR1 is MNHNS and CDR2 is SASEGT. CDR3 length: 15 amino acids. Trimming took off 3 bases at V and 6 bases at J, with 14 bases between the two ends. Individual cDNA molecules received unique molecular identifiers. TCRdb independently ran MiXCR on the 5' RACE reads; one entry per CDR3 protein. The sample has approximately 15,000 distinct CDR3 sequences; about 5% are singletons. The chain uses TRBV6-1 and TRBJ2-2; maybe TRBD1 (6 bases). The TCR originated in an adult who was a healthcare worker with PCR-confirmed SARS-CoV-2 infection or an uninfected control (not recorded which). The sample in question was whole blood, obtained at baseline. CDR3 in DNA: TGTGCCAGCAGTGACTCACAGGGTGAGGCCGGGGAGCTGTTTTTT. It codes for CASSDSQGEAGELFF.